This TCR beta chain was identified during a study of cytomegalovirus exposure and HLA in healthy donors. Findings and caveats of the study: Some TCR beta chains (more than 150 of them) were listed as cytomegalovirus-associated. A link between a missense DCLRE1C variant and TCR beta V- and J-gene trimming emerged from a later analysis. Later analysis identified several of the most significant clusters that appeared linked to common viral pathogens. Researchers left out some V segments, among them TRBV6-2 and TRBV6-3, as indistinguishable.

V was trimmed by 0 bases and J by 5 bases, leaving 12 bases between them. Germline values: CDR1 LGHNA, CDR2 YSLEER. This CDR3 comprises 15 residues. PCR involved 60 Vbeta and 13 Jbeta primers. Using immunoSEQ multiplex PCR, the repertoire was profiled, and TCRdb retains in-frame clones only, with some absent. The table shows about 190,000 clones, with about 84% occurring only once. A remark on this clone: As yet, its antigen is unknown.

The TCR was taken from a man aged 45 to 65 in good health and CMV-seronegative. V gene TRBV4-3 combines with J gene TRBJ2-3, with D possibly TRBD2 on 7 matching bases. The sequenced sample consisted of PBMCs. Here the CDR3 DNA reads TGCGCCAGCAGCCAAGAAAGGGGGGGCGAAGATACGCAGTATTTT. This translates into CASSQERGGEDTQYF.